Each of the 15 T cell receptor beta chains below was sequenced from the same sample in a study of metastatic and nonmetastatic thyroid tumors. TCRdb re-processed the PCR reads through MiXCR. The sample lists around 30,000 clones, 10% to 15% occurring once. Thyroid surgery took place with no prior treatment in any patient. Sequencing was carried out using blood. The receptors come from a female donor with papillary thyroid cancer or a benign thyroid nodule (not recorded which). Some clones in this sample may be carry-over from other donors' samples.

The sample holds many counts of this clone. This may stem from a read error, because a much larger clone lies one nucleotide away. V is TRBV7-8 and J is TRBJ2-1; maybe TRBD1 (6 bases). Germline lookup yields CDR1 SGHVS and CDR2 FQNEAQ. V lost 6 bases to trimming and J lost 7 bases, with 16 bases between them. CDR3 length: 14 amino acids. This chain's CDR3 is CASSRPAGVNEQFF. For the CDR3, the DNA is TGTGCCAGCAGTAGACCAGCAGGGGTAAATGAGCAGTTCTTC. Using reference TRBV7-8 and TRBJ2-1 for the parts outside the CDR3, the full variable domain is GAGVSQSPRYKVAKRGQDVALRCDPISGHVSLFWYQQALGQGPEFLTYFQNEAQLDKSGLPSDRFFAERPEGSVSTLKIQRTQQEDSAVYLCASSRPAGVNEQFFGPGTRLTVL.

This clone came up many times. The CDR3 DNA follows: TGTGCCAGCAGCTCAGGAGGGTTCTACGAGCAGTACTTC. Translated: CASSSGGFYEQYF. The chain couples TRBV9 to TRBJ2-7; tentative D call: TRBD2 (6 bases). Deletions cut 4 bases from V and 3 bases from J, with 11 bases between. This CDR3 region has 13 residues. Germline assignment: CDR1 SGDLS and CDR2 YYNGEE. Full variable domain (missing parts from reference TRBV9 and TRBJ2-7): DSGVTQTPKHLITATGQRVTLRCSPRSGDLSVYWYQQSLDQGLQFLIQYYNGEERAKGNILERFSAQQFPDLHSELNLSSLELGDSALYFCASSSGGFYEQYFGPGTRLTVT.

This clone was detected ten times or more. The rearrangement links TRBV25-1 to TRBJ2-3; 8 bases agree with TRBD1. This CDR3 has 14 residues. V lost 5 bases and J lost 4; bases outside the gene matches: 5. Germline-derived CDR1 and CDR2 are MGHDK and SYGVNS. This CDR3 reads CASSKTQGADTQYF. The CDR3 DNA sequence: TGTGCCAGCAGTAAAACACAGGGGGCAGATACGCAGTATTTT.

By sample share, this clone is medium-sized. The chain joins TRBV20-1 to TRBJ2-1; TRBD2 matches 13 bases. V lost 6 bases and J lost 10; bases outside the gene matches: 9. This CDR3 has 14 amino acids. Germline loops: CDR1 DFQATT, CDR2 SNEGSKA (reference sequence). This chain's CDR3 is CSASGTSGMGEQFF. In DNA form, the CDR3 reads TGCAGTGCATCCGGGACTAGCGGGATGGGCGAGCAGTTCTTC.

This clone appeared many times. This sequence may be a read error, since a much larger clone differs from it by one base. The same CDR3 also results from other DNA sequences found in this sample. The V and J genes are TRBV18 and TRBJ1-2, with a possible D match to TRBD1 (5 bases). The length of the CDR3 is 15 residues. Germline V gene data show CDR1 as KGHSH and CDR2 as LQKENI. The CDR3 sequence is CASSRGLDTNYGYTF. The CDR3 DNA follows: TGTGCCAGCTCCCGGGGCCTTGACACTAACTATGGCTACACTTTC.

This clone was seen many times. This chain connects TRBV4-1 to TRBJ2-5; 8 positions match TRBD1. J was trimmed by 4 bases and V by 6 bases; bases with no gene match: 7. The germline CDR1 and CDR2 sequences are MGHRA and YSYEKL. The CDR3 is made up of 14 amino acids. The CDR3 loop is CASSRTGKLETQYF. CDR3 DNA sequence: TGCGCCAGCAGTCGGACAGGGAAGTTAGAGACCCAGTACTTC.

This clone rates as medium-sized. V is TRBV11-2 and J is TRBJ1-3; D remains unclear. The CDR3 loop spans 15 amino acids. Trimming cost V 5 bases and J 1 base, with 12 bases left between them. Germline CDR1 is SGHAT and CDR2 is FQNNGV. CDR3 sequence: CASSPGRHSGNTIYF. CDR3 DNA: TGTGCCAGCAGCCCGGGGAGGCATTCTGGAAACACCATATATTTT.

At least ten counts were recorded for this clone. V is TRBV19 and J is TRBJ2-3; 15 positions agree with TRBD2. Trimming at V came to 3 bases and at J to 2 bases, leaving 9 bases not matched to a gene. Germline CDR1 and CDR2: LNHDA and SQIVND (reference sequence). The CDR3 loop spans 19 amino acids. CDR3 region: CASSMRSRTSGRVTDTQYF. The DNA of the CDR3 is TGTGCCAGTAGTATGAGGTCCCGGACTAGCGGGAGGGTCACAGATACGCAGTATTTT.

Ten or more counts support this clone. The rearrangement joins TRBV5-5 to TRBJ1-1, with unresolved D. Per the germline V gene, CDR1 is SGHKS and CDR2 is YYEKEE (reference sequence). The CDR3 contains 14 residues. The germline V and J ends were trimmed by 2 bases and 4 bases, with 12 bases remaining between them. Written as DNA, the CDR3 is TGTGCCAGCAGCTTCGACCGCCCGGGCACTGAAGCTTTCTTT. It translates to CASSFDRPGTEAFF.

This clone was observed at least ten times. The chain links TRBV19 to TRBJ2-7, with 7 bases that match TRBD2. Trimming at V came to 6 bases and at J to 2 bases, leaving 7 bases not matched to a gene. There are 14 residues in the CDR3. Germline values: CDR1 LNHDA, CDR2 SQIVND (reference sequence). The CDR3 coding sequence is TGTGCCAGTAGATTAACTAGCGTTACCTACGAGCAGTACTTC. This encodes CASRLTSVTYEQYF. Full variable domain (remainder filled in from reference TRBV19 and TRBJ2-7): DGGITQSPKYLFRKEGQNVTLSCEQNLNHDAMYWYRQDPGQGLRLIYYSQIVNDFQKGDIAEGYSVSREKKESFPLTVTSAQKNPTAFYLCASRLTSVTYEQYFGPGTRLTVT.

This clone was observed at least ten times. The chain combines TRBV6-1 with TRBJ2-1; D uncertain. There are 13 residues in the CDR3. Trimming removed 7 bases from V and 5 bases from J, with 12 bases in between. CDR1 MNHNS and CDR2 SASEGT come from the germline V gene. As DNA, the CDR3 is TGTGCCAGCAAATTCGCAGCGCACAATGAGCAGTTCTTC. It translates to CASKFAAHNEQFF.

This clone has ten or more counts. J is TRBJ2-7 and V is TRBV15; 10 bases align to TRBD1. CDR1 and CDR2 from the germline V gene are LNHNV and YYDKDF (reference sequence). This CDR3 spans 16 amino acids. J was trimmed by 5 bases and V by 0 bases; bases with no gene match: 7. The CDR3 region is CATSRDFRDRGNEQYF. CDR3 DNA: TGTGCCACCAGCAGAGATTTTCGGGACAGGGGTAACGAGCAGTACTTC.

There are many counts of this clone. This sequence joins TRBV28 and TRBJ2-7; TRBD1 matches 8 bases. The V gene's germline CDR1 is MDHEN and CDR2 SYDVKM. The CDR3 totals 14 residues. V lost 6 bases, J lost 0 bases, and 4 bases stayed unmatched. The CDR3 here is CASSRTGSSYEQYF. The CDR3 region has the DNA TGTGCCAGCAGCCGGACAGGGAGCTCCTACGAGCAGTACTTC. Variable domain in full (rest from reference TRBV28 and TRBJ2-7): DVKVTQSSRYLVKRTGEKVFLECVQDMDHENMFWYRQDPGLGLRLIYFSYDVKMKEKGDIPEGYSVSREKKERFSLILESASTNQTSMYLCASSRTGSSYEQYFGPGTRLTVT.

This clone was counted only a few times. J is TRBJ2-3 and V is TRBV6-5, with D perhaps matching TRBD2 (5 bases). The CDR3 has 14 residues. Trimming removed 7 bases at V and 1 base at J, with 12 bases between. Germline assignment: CDR1 MNHEY and CDR2 SVGAGI. The chain's CDR3 is CASIFGVGTDTQYF. The CDR3 DNA reads as TGTGCCAGCATTTTCGGGGTGGGCACAGATACGCAGTATTTT.

This clone was recorded many times. The chain joins TRBV2 to TRBJ1-1; perhaps TRBD1 as D (5 bases). Trimming left V 4 bases short and J 4 bases short, with 16 bases between. The CDR3 loop spans 15 amino acids. Per germline, CDR1 SNHLY and CDR2 FYNNEI. CDR3 sequence: CASSGSVGGTTEAFF. The CDR3 DNA reads as TGTGCCAGCAGTGGGTCGGTGGGGGGGACCACTGAAGCTTTCTTT.